One and the same sample provided the 6 T cell receptor beta chains below, sequenced in a study of cytomegalovirus exposure and HLA in healthy donors. 60 Vbeta and 13 Jbeta primers were used in PCR. Assay: immunoSEQ multiplex PCR; the TCRdb copy retains only in-frame clones and omits some. The sample lists about 150,000 clones, roughly 85% occurring once. The specimen was PBMCs. The receptor source for this set is a male donor in good health and CMV-seronegative.

The genes are TRBV6-6 and TRBJ2-1, with 7 bases identical to TRBD1. V dropped 0 bases and J dropped 9; count of bases not matched to a gene: 11. The CDR3 spans 16 residues. CDR1 MNHNY and CDR2 SVGAGI come from the germline V gene (reference sequence). CDR3 DNA sequence: TGTGCCAGCAGTTACTCGAGAGGGGGCCCCTCTAGTGAGCAGTTCTTC. Encoded protein: CASSYSRGGPSSEQFF.

The gene calls are TRBV19 and TRBJ1-1; D unclear. The V end lost 3 bases, the J end lost 4 bases, and 15 bases lay between the germline ends. Looked up from germline, CDR1 is LNHDA and CDR2 is SQIVND (reference sequence). The CDR3 spans 15 residues. In nucleotides, the CDR3 is TGTGCCAGTAGTATTGTAGCAGCCGGCGTCACTGAAGCTTTCTTT. Translation gives CASSIVAAGVTEAFF.

This sequence joins TRBV11-1 and TRBJ1-4; 7 nucleotides match TRBD1. CDR1 and CDR2 (germline): SGHAT, FQDESV (reference sequence). This CDR3 comprises 17 residues. J gave up 4 bases and V 3 bases, and 11 bases lay outside the gene matches. CDR3 loop: CASSFSRRQGHNEKLFF. The DNA for the CDR3 is TGTGCCAGCAGCTTCTCCCGCCGACAGGGCCATAATGAAAAACTGTTTTTT.

A few counts support this clone. V and J are TRBV13 and TRBJ2-1; 7 bases map to TRBD2. The trim removed 0 bases at V and 5 bases at J, leaving 10 bases unmatched. This CDR3 region has 17 residues. Germline V CDR1 and CDR2: PRHDT, FYEKMQ (reference sequence). The CDR3 loop reads CASSLGAGLADNNEQFF. The DNA for the CDR3 is TGTGCCAGCAGCTTAGGGGCGGGGCTAGCGGATAACAATGAGCAGTTCTTC.

The count of this clone is one. The chain is built from TRBV6-5 and TRBJ2-1; the D gene is possibly TRBD2 (5 bases). CDR1 is MNHEY, CDR2 SVGAGI, per germline. V dropped 5 bases and J dropped 1 base, with 9 bases sitting between them. This CDR3 is 14 amino acids long. CDR3: CASSIGGSYNEQFF. Here the CDR3 DNA reads TGTGCCAGCAGTATCGGAGGTTCCTACAATGAGCAGTTCTTC.

This clone was observed a few times. This sequence joins TRBV18 and TRBJ2-3; 11 nucleotides match TRBD2. The V and J ends lost 1 base and 4 bases, in that order; junction bases with no gene match: 7. The CDR3 spans 17 residues. CDR1 is KGHSH and CDR2 is LQKENI in the germline V gene. In DNA, the CDR3 is TGTGCCAGCTCACCACTCCGGGCTAGCGGGAGGTCAGATACGCAGTATTTT. Translated, it gives CASSPLRASGRSDTQYF.